Following are 8 T cell receptor beta chains from one sample sequenced in a study of T cells after yellow fever vaccination. TCRdb independently ran MiXCR on the 5' RACE reads; one entry per CDR3 protein. The data contain about 300,000 distinct CDR3 sequences, less than 9.5% of them seen just once; the ten biggest clones take up 3% to 4%. This specimen consisted of CD4+ T cells sorted from PBMCs, obtained 5 days after the yellow fever booster vaccination. These TCRs come from a man aged 18 to 30 who received the YFV17D yellow fever vaccine.

The V call is TRBV20-1, the J call TRBJ1-4; TRBD1 is a possible D gene (6 bases). Germline CDR1 and CDR2: DFQATT and SNEGSKA (reference sequence). The CDR3 is 15 residues long. The V gene lost 3 bases and the J gene lost 4 bases, with 15 bases spanning the gap. CDR3 in amino acids: CSASGQSDLNEKLFF. CDR3 nucleotide sequence: TGCAGTGCTAGCGGACAGTCCGATCTTAATGAAAAACTGTTTTTT.

The chain couples TRBV6-5 to TRBJ2-3; possibly TRBD1 or TRBD2 for D (6 bases each). Germline assignment: CDR1 MNHEY and CDR2 SVGAGI. Trimming removed 0 bases from V and 2 bases from J, with 21 bases in between. This CDR3 comprises 19 residues. CDR3 sequence (DNA): TGTGCCAGCAGTTACTCGATGCCCATTAGGGGGGCTACCACAGATACGCAGTATTTT. This translates into CASSYSMPIRGATTDTQYF.

This sequence joins TRBV4-2 and TRBJ2-7, with 8 nucleotides matching TRBD1. This CDR3 spans 16 amino acids. Germline CDR1 is LGHNA and CDR2 is YNFKEQ. V was clipped by 4 bases and J by 3 bases; unmatched bases: 11. Written as DNA, the CDR3 is TGTGCCAGCAGCCGCTCATCCGGACAGGGAGACTACGAGCAGTACTTC. Encoded protein: CASSRSSGQGDYEQYF.

Ten or more counts support this clonotype. The rearrangement links TRBV10-3 to TRBJ1-1; 8 nucleotides line up with TRBD1. V was pared by 7 bases and J by 1 base, with 2 bases of the junction left unmatched. This CDR3 has 13 amino acids. Germline lookup yields CDR1 ENHRY and CDR2 SYGVKD. The chain's CDR3 is CAITGQGNTEAFF. In DNA form, the CDR3 reads TGTGCCATCACCGGACAGGGGAACACTGAAGCTTTCTTT.

The chain is built from TRBV25-1 and TRBJ1-2; D gene ambiguous. The CDR3 consists of 14 residues. Trimming left V 2 bases short and J 8 bases short, with 15 bases between. Per germline, CDR1 MGHDK and CDR2 SYGVNS. CDR3: CASSEHGPARGYTF. In nucleotides, the CDR3 is TGTGCCAGCAGTGAACACGGACCCGCACGGGGCTACACCTTC.

This clonotype was counted at least ten times. The CDR3 nucleotides read TGTGCCAGCAGTCCATCGGGACAGGGCAATCAGCCCCAGCATTTT. Its protein is CASSPSGQGNQPQHF. This rearrangement joins TRBV6-2 or TRBV6-3 to TRBJ1-5; 8 bases are shared with TRBD1. This CDR3 has 15 amino acids. The V gene's germline CDR1 is MNHEY and CDR2 SVGEGT. The V gene end was trimmed by 5 bases and the J gene end by 2 bases; junction bases not matched to a gene: 5.

The rearrangement uses TRBV5-1 and TRBJ2-5, with D possibly TRBD2 on 7 matching bases. Germline-derived CDR1 and CDR2 are SGHRS and YFSETQ. CDR3 length: 15 amino acids. The V end lost 0 bases, the J end lost 5 bases, and 14 bases lay between the germline ends. CDR3 protein: CASSLVRGPGETQYF. The CDR3, as DNA: TGCGCCAGCAGCTTGGTGCGGGGGCCGGGGGAGACCCAGTACTTC.

This clonotype was counted many times. The chain joins TRBV6-6 to TRBJ2-3; 9 bases fit TRBD1. The germline V gene encodes CDR1 MNHNY and CDR2 SVGAGI (reference sequence). Trimming cost V 6 bases and J 1 base; bases outside gene matches: 5. CDR3 length equals 15 residues. The CDR3: CASSRGQGGTDTQYF. In DNA form, the CDR3 reads TGTGCCAGCAGCCGGGGACAGGGAGGCACAGATACGCAGTATTTT.